Below, 26 T cell receptor beta chains from the same sample are listed, as sequenced in a study of metastatic and nonmetastatic thyroid tumors. All patients were untreated before thyroid surgery. TCRdb called clones again from the PCR reads with MiXCR. The profile shows about 23,000 clones, 20% to 30% of them singletons. Material for sequencing was tumor tissue. The receptors were gathered from a female donor with papillary thyroid cancer or a benign thyroid nodule (not recorded which). Some clones in this sample may be carry-over from other donors' samples.

This clone has only one observation. This chain links TRBV11-2 with TRBJ1-2, with TRBD1 identical over 7 bases. V lost 5 bases to trimming and J lost 8 bases; unmatched junction nucleotides: 8. The CDR3 length is 13 residues. In germline, CDR1 is SGHAT, CDR2 FQNNGV. DNA of the CDR3: TGTGCCAGCAGCCCTTACAGGGGTATGGGCTACACCTTC. The encoded protein is CASSPYRGMGYTF. Full variable domain (remainder filled in from reference TRBV11-2 and TRBJ1-2): EAGVAQSPRYKIIEKRQSVAFWCNPISGHATLYWYQQILGQGPKLLIQFQNNGVVDDSQLPKDRFSAERLKGVDSTLKIQPAKLEDSAVYLCASSPYRGMGYTFGSGTRLTVV.

This clone ranks as medium-sized. This rearrangement joins TRBV6-1 to TRBJ1-2, with 12 bases aligning to TRBD1. CDR3 length: 14 residues. The germline gives CDR1 MNHNS, CDR2 SASEGT. J lost 8 bases, V lost 6 bases, and 7 bases had no gene match. CDR3 in amino acids: CASSAGQGARGYTF. CDR3 nucleotide sequence: TGTGCCAGCAGCGCGGGACAGGGGGCGCGGGGCTACACCTTC.

This clone was recorded at least ten times. This chain uses TRBV12-3 or TRBV12-4 with TRBJ2-2, with TRBD1 as a possible D gene (6 bases). The CDR3 covers 14 residues. Trimming stripped 6 bases from V and 4 bases from J, with 12 bases between. The CDR3 region has the DNA TGTGCCAGCAGATACAGGGAGCGCACCGGGGAGCTGTTTTTT. Protein sequence: CASRYRERTGELFF.

This clone is medium-sized. CDR3 bases: TGTGCCAGCAGTGAACGGACGGACAGGAATCAGCCCCAGCATTTT. Translating it yields CASSERTDRNQPQHF. The genes are TRBV6-1 and TRBJ1-5; 7 bases agree with TRBD1. The V gene end was trimmed by 2 bases and the J gene end by 4 bases; junction bases not matched to a gene: 5. The CDR3 consists of 15 residues. Germline V gives CDR1 MNHNS, CDR2 SASEGT.

There are a few counts of this clone. The chain uses TRBV10-3 and TRBJ2-7; 10 bases align to TRBD1. This CDR3 contains 16 residues. CDR1 and CDR2 (germline): ENHRY, SYGVKD. V lost 0 bases and J lost 5; bases outside the gene matches: 7. As DNA, the CDR3 is TGTGCCATCAGTGAGTCTCCGGGACAGGGGTTCGACGAGCAGTACTTC. It specifies CAISESPGQGFDEQYF.

A word on this clone: Given the absence of the conserved phenylalanine or tryptophan at the CDR3 end, a read error is likely. The chain recombines TRBV12-3 or TRBV12-4 with TRBJ2-5; 8 nucleotides line up with TRBD1. This CDR3 has 13 amino acids. Trimming took 5 bases from V and 7 from J; bases not matched to a gene: 6. The DNA for the CDR3 is TGTGCCAGCAGTCCCGGTACAGGGGGGACCCAGTACCTC. Translating gives CASSPGTGGTQYL.

The sample holds many counts of this clone. The V and J genes are TRBV7-6 and TRBJ2-7; TRBD1 matches 12 bases. Trimming removed 2 bases from V and 7 bases from J; junction bases left unmatched: 12. CDR3 length: 17 amino acids. CDR1 is SGHVS and CDR2 is FNYEAQ in the germline V gene. The CDR3 spells CASSLKVPGQGAVEQYF. The CDR3 bases are TGTGCCAGCAGCTTAAAGGTCCCGGGACAGGGGGCGGTTGAGCAGTACTTC.

With respect to this clone: One junction end does not reproduce the germline sequence, and a read error may be involved. The chain carries TRBV5-1 and TRBJ2-7; the D is unclear. The DNA end favors TRBJ2-5, so the J call may be wrong. This CDR3 has 16 amino acids. From germline, CDR1 is SGHRS and CDR2 YFSETQ. The CDR3 is CASILVSATGWETQYF. CDR3 nucleotides: TGCGCCAGCATCTTGGTCTCTGCGACCGGTTGGGAGACCCAGTACTTC.

This clone was counted many times. The chain is built from TRBV25-1 and TRBJ1-1, with D uncertain. Germline CDR1 reads MGHDK; CDR2 reads SYGVNS. The CDR3 runs 13 residues. Trimming stripped 4 bases from V and 1 base from J, with 7 bases between. The CDR3 DNA is TGTGCCAGCAGTGTCGGCAGGAACACTGAAGCTTTCTTT. Amino acid sequence: CASSVGRNTEAFF.

This clone has only a few counts. This may be a read error: a much more frequent sequence differs by one nucleotide. Other DNA sequences in the sample encode the same CDR3. The chain carries TRBV19 and TRBJ1-1, with 7 bases aligning to TRBD1. J lost 1 base, V lost 4 bases, and 12 bases had no gene match. This CDR3 comprises 17 residues. CDR1 is LNHDA and CDR2 is SQIVND in the germline V gene (reference sequence). CDR3 nucleotides: TGTGCCAGTAGTACCCCGCCAGGTACAGGGGCGAACACTGAAGCTTTCTTT. It is translated as CASSTPPGTGANTEAFF.

The V call is TRBV20-1, the J call TRBJ1-2; no clear D. Germline CDR1 reads DFQATT; CDR2 reads SNEGSKA (reference sequence). With 5 bases removed from V and 7 bases from J, the gap between germline ends came to 11 bases. The CDR3 spans 11 residues. DNA of the CDR3: TGCAGTGCTTGGACGGTTCGTGGCTACACCTTC. Protein: CSAWTVRGYTF.

There are many counts of this clone. The junction departs from germline at one end; a sequencing error may be responsible. This chain links TRBV4-2 with TRBJ1-1; no firm D call. CDR1 LGHNA and CDR2 YNFKEQ come from the germline V gene. This CDR3 is 13 amino acids long. The CDR3 loop is CASSKDGEDEAFF. For the CDR3, the DNA is TGTGCCAGCAGCAAAGACGGGGAGGATGAAGCTTTCTTT.

V and J are TRBV19 and TRBJ1-2; 8 bases align to TRBD1. The CDR3 has 14 residues. Per the germline V gene, CDR1 is LNHDA and CDR2 is SQIVND (reference sequence). Trimming cost V 5 bases and J 4 bases; bases outside gene matches: 6. CDR3 DNA sequence: TGTGCCAGTAGTCCCGAGACAGGGGTCTATGGCTACACCTTC. This sequence encodes CASSPETGVYGYTF.

This clone appeared a few times. This chain connects TRBV27 to TRBJ2-4, with a weak D call TRBD2 (6 bases). The germline gives CDR1 MNHEY, CDR2 SMNVEV (reference sequence). V lost 5 bases and J lost 0, with 20 bases in between. The CDR3 covers 18 residues. CDR3 protein: CASSTEPGDGLAKNIQYF. The CDR3 nucleotides are TGTGCCAGCAGTACGGAACCGGGGGACGGACTAGCCAAAAACATTCAGTACTTC.

The rearrangement links TRBV11-3 to TRBJ2-2, with D unclear. Looked up from germline, CDR1 is SGHNT and CDR2 is YENEEA. V was shortened by 2 bases and J by 4 bases, with 8 bases between the two germline ends. CDR3 length: 14 residues. CDR3 in amino acids: CASSLLSVTGELFF. CDR3 nucleotide sequence: TGTGCCAGCAGCTTATTGTCGGTCACCGGGGAGCTGTTTTTT. The full variable domain, completed using reference TRBV11-3 and TRBJ2-2, is EAGVVQSPRYKIIEKKQPVAFWCNPISGHNTLYWYLQNLGQGPELLIRYENEEAVDDSQLPKDRFSAERLKGVDSTLKIQPAELGDSAVYLCASSLLSVTGELFFGEGSRLTVL.

This clone was detected many times. This rearrangement joins TRBV20-1 to TRBJ2-3; 8 bases map to TRBD2. Germline V gives CDR1 DFQATT, CDR2 SNEGSKA (reference sequence). J gave up 2 bases and V 6 bases, and 7 bases lay outside the gene matches. This CDR3 is built from 14 residues. DNA for the CDR3: TGCAGTGCGGGAGCGGGGGCCTACACAGATACGCAGTATTTT. Its protein product is CSAGAGAYTDTQYF.

In its sample, this clone is medium-sized. The J gene is TRBJ2-2, the V gene TRBV6-1, with 11 bases fitting TRBD1. This CDR3 has 14 amino acids. CDR1 is MNHNS and CDR2 is SASEGT in the germline V gene. This CDR3 reads CAAAGTGGTGELFF. In nucleotides, the CDR3 is TGTGCTGCCGCGGGGACAGGGGGCACCGGGGAGCTGTTTTTT.

The chain uses TRBV7-8 and TRBJ1-1; maybe TRBD1 (5 bases). CDR3 length: 14 residues. Germline V gene sequence: CDR1 SGHVS, CDR2 FQNEAQ. Between the trimmed V and J ends, which lost 6 bases and 4 bases, there was a span of 15 bases. The CDR3 reads CASRLGRESTEAFF. CDR3 in DNA: TGTGCCAGCAGGTTGGGACGGGAGAGCACTGAAGCTTTCTTT. The variable domain in full, with the rest retrieved from reference TRBV7-8 and TRBJ1-1, is GAGVSQSPRYKVAKRGQDVALRCDPISGHVSLFWYQQALGQGPEFLTYFQNEAQLDKSGLPSDRFFAERPEGSVSTLKIQRTQQEDSAVYLCASRLGRESTEAFFGQGTRLTVV.

This clone was counted ten times or more. The identical CDR3 is also encoded by other nucleotide sequences in the sample. The chain carries TRBV5-1 and TRBJ1-1, with 10 bases aligning to TRBD1. In germline, CDR1 is SGHRS, CDR2 YFSETQ. The CDR3 spans 13 residues. The trim removed 7 bases at V and 1 base at J, leaving 1 base unmatched. The CDR3 sequence: CASRQGANTEAFF. The CDR3, as DNA: TGCGCCAGCCGACAGGGGGCGAACACTGAAGCTTTCTTT.

This chain connects TRBV20-1 to TRBJ1-2; TRBD1 matches 8 bases. Trimming cost V 4 bases and J 4 bases; bases outside gene matches: 2. CDR1 is DFQATT, CDR2 SNEGSKA, per germline (reference sequence). This CDR3 has 12 residues. Here the CDR3 reads CSATGQGYGYTF. DNA of the CDR3: TGCAGTGCTACCGGACAGGGCTATGGCTACACCTTC.

By share of the sample, this clone is medium-sized (0.01 to 0.1%). The chain joins TRBV5-1 to TRBJ2-7, with D perhaps TRBD1 (6 bases). There are 15 residues in the CDR3. V was trimmed by 4 bases and J by 2 bases, leaving 16 bases between them. The V gene's germline CDR1 is SGHRS and CDR2 YFSETQ. Here the CDR3 DNA reads TGCGCCAGCAGCCTAGGGTCCGGGACACCCTACGAGCAGTACTTC. It specifies CASSLGSGTPYEQYF.

This clone has more than one count but fewer than ten. The junction departs from germline at one end; a sequencing error may be responsible. This chain connects TRBV28 to TRBJ1-3; tentative D call: TRBD1 (5 bases). The length of the CDR3 is 15 residues. Germline values: CDR1 MDHEN, CDR2 SYDVKM. The CDR3 here is CASSSGTGSVNTMYF. The CDR3, as DNA: TGTGCCAGCAGTTCAGGGACTGGCTCTGTAAACACCATGTATTTT.

This chain connects TRBV5-1 to TRBJ2-5; the D gene is possibly TRBD2 (6 bases). From germline, CDR1 is SGHRS and CDR2 YFSETQ. Trimming shortened V by 4 bases and J by 5 bases, and 12 bases separated the two germline ends. The CDR3 has 13 residues. CDR3 DNA sequence: TGCGCCAGCAGCGGGGCTAGCGTTGAGACCCAGTACTTC. As protein: CASSGASVETQYF. The full variable domain, rest sourced from reference TRBV5-1 and TRBJ2-5, is KAGVTQTPRYLIKTRGQQVTLSCSPISGHRSVSWYQQTPGQGLQFLFEYFSETQRNKGNFPGRFSGRQFSNSRSEMNVSTLELGDSALYLCASSGASVETQYFGPGTRLLVL.

The chain's CDR3 is CASKVWGPGTEAFF. CDR3 DNA sequence: TGTGCCAGCAAGGTATGGGGCCCCGGCACTGAAGCTTTCTTT. The rearrangement uses TRBV27 and TRBJ1-1; D perhaps matches TRBD1 (5 bases). The germline V gene encodes CDR1 MNHEY and CDR2 SMNVEV (reference sequence). CDR3 length equals 14 residues. The V end was cut by 7 bases, the J end by 4 bases, with 16 bases between.

V usage is TRBV20-1 and J usage is TRBJ1-1, with 7 positions matching TRBD1. CDR3 length: 11 residues. The germline V gene has CDR1 DFQATT and CDR2 SNEGSKA (reference sequence). Losses at the gene ends were 6 bases for V and 9 bases for J; bases not matched to a gene: 7. CDR3 protein: CSAPDRRQAFF. In DNA, the CDR3 is TGCAGTGCACCGGACAGGCGGCAAGCTTTCTTT.

This clone was observed many times. V and J are TRBV19 and TRBJ2-2; 7 positions agree with TRBD1. The CDR3 sequence is 13 residues long. From germline, CDR1 is LNHDA and CDR2 SQIVND (reference sequence). The V segment lost 11 bases and the J segment 1 base; nucleotides outside the gene matches: 4. CDR3 sequence reads: CAPTGKNTGELFF. CDR3 coding DNA: TGTGCCCCGACAGGGAAGAACACCGGGGAGCTGTTTTTT.